The clone carrying this TCR beta chain was counted a few times. V lost 2 bases and J 2 bases, leaving 17 bases between the germline ends. CDR1 and CDR2 (germline): SQVTM, ANQGSEA. CDR3 length equals 16 residues. TCRdb analysed the 5' RACE reads with MiXCR anew, one entry per CDR3 protein. This sample has hundreds of thousands of distinct CDR3 sequences, with roughly an eighth found just once. This record comes from a study of T-cell memory formation after mild COVID-19. The sample comprised PBMCs or a T cell subset sorted from them (not recorded which). The V gene is TRBV29-1, the J gene TRBJ2-3; possible D gene TRBD1, 5 bases. The source is a man aged 18 to 35 who had mild COVID-19 (a few samples of this study predate the infection). Cell type and time point are not known. The chain's CDR3 is CSVESQVLHPTDTQYF. Here the CDR3 DNA reads TGCAGCGTTGAATCACAGGTACTGCACCCCACAGATACGCAGTATTTT.